This TCR beta chain was found in a study of OX40 agonist ivuxolimab in advanced cancers. Method: immunoSEQ multiplex PCR; TCRdb's copy keeps in-frame clones and lacks some. The sample records about 77,000 clones, over 70% being singletons. This sequence was found in an adult with an advanced solid tumor such as melanoma, head and neck, liver or kidney cancer. The sample was CD4+ or CD8+ T cells sorted from blood, taken in a trial of the OX40 agonist ivuxolimab.

The CDR3 reads CAWSAPENIQYF. The CDR3 nucleotides read TGTGCCTGGAGTGCCCCGGAAAACATTCAGTACTTC. The J gene is TRBJ2-4, the V gene TRBV30; D is uncertain. The CDR3 loop spans 12 amino acids. The germline CDR1 and CDR2 sequences are GTSNPN and SVGIG (reference sequence). Trimming took 1 base from V and 5 from J, leaving 6 bases between them. Full variable domain (outside the CDR3, taken from reference TRBV30 and TRBJ2-4): SQTIHQWPATLVQPVGSPLSLECTVEGTSNPNLYWYRQAAGRGLQLLFYSVGIGQISSEVPQNLSASRPQDRQFILSSKKLLLSDSGFYLCAWSAPENIQYFGAGTRLSVL.